Listed below are T cell receptor beta chains from one sample, sequenced in a study of blood T cell repertoires in COVID-19. Method: immunoSEQ multiplex PCR; TCRdb's copy keeps in-frame clones and lacks some. The sample yields about 92,000 clones, around 72% seen once. The sequenced material came from peripheral blood. The origin of the receptors is a woman in her sixties in a cohort sampled during active or convalescent COVID-19. CDR3s include the opening cysteine and the closing phenylalanine or tryptophan. D genes are given only for firm matches. Clone size is given for some rows only: seen once, a few or many times, or a class if the clone is expanded.

j_call d_call v_call clone_size cdr3_aa cdr3_nt
TRBJ2-5 - TRBV24-1 - CATSDNTGKETQYF TGTGCCACCAGTGATAATACAGGAAAAGAGACCCAGTACTTC
TRBJ1-2 TRBD1 TRBV2 - CASRGYRARGVEGYTF TGTGCCAGCAGGGGATATCGGGCCAGGGGGGTAGAGGGCTACACCTTC
TRBJ2-7 - TRBV5-1 once CASSLGGPQWNF TGCGCCAGCAGCTTGGGTGGGCCACAATGGAACTTC
TRBJ1-5 TRBD1 TRBV19 - CASSIVRTGRQPQHF TGTGCCAGTAGTATAGTTAGGACAGGGCGACAGCCCCAGCATTTT
TRBJ2-7 - TRBV13 - CASSFQLFVGGNRPEQYF TGTGCCAGCAGCTTCCAGTTATTTGTGGGGGGAAACCGTCCCGAGCAGTACTTC
TRBJ2-7 - TRBV29-1 few CSVGQRSYEQYF TGCAGCGTTGGTCAGAGGTCCTACGAGCAGTACTTC
TRBJ1-2 - TRBV7-7 many CASINGCRGPCYGYTF TGTGCTAGCATCAATGGATGTCGGGGTCCTTGTTATGGCTACACCTTC
TRBJ1-3 - TRBV3-1/TRBV3-2 - CASSQVRGTGNTIYF TGTGCCAGCAGCCAAGTCAGGGGAACTGGAAACACCATATATTTT
TRBJ1-5 - TRBV6-5 - CASTRTRVGNQPQHF TGTGCCAGCACCAGAACCAGGGTAGGGAATCAGCCCCAGCATTTT
TRBJ1-2 - TRBV9 - CASSVLGAGGYTF TGTGCCAGCAGCGTTTTAGGGGCGGGAGGCTACACCTTC
TRBJ2-1 - TRBV7-9 - CASSFGAYNEQFF TGTGCCAGCAGCTTCGGGGCCTACAATGAGCAGTTCTTC
TRBJ2-4 - TRBV10-3 - CAIRQKNIQYF TGTGCCATCAGACAGAAAAACATTCAGTACTTC
TRBJ2-5 - TRBV11-1 - CASSHRTVLETQYF TGTGCCAGCAGCCACAGGACAGTTCTTGAGACCCAGTACTTC
TRBJ2-7 - TRBV4-3 - CASSRVPDSSYEQYF TGCGCCAGCAGCCGAGTCCCGGACAGCTCCTACGAGCAGTACTTC
TRBJ2-5 - TRBV4-1 - CASSSGAGAKQETQYF TGCGCCAGCAGCAGCGGGGCGGGGGCTAAACAAGAGACCCAGTACTTC
TRBJ1-5 TRBD1 TRBV5-1 few CASSLGGTGFQPQHF TGCGCCAGCAGCTTGGGAGGGACAGGGTTTCAGCCCCAGCATTTT
TRBJ1-1 - TRBV12-3/TRBV12-4 - CASSSEMNTEAFF TGTGCCAGCAGTTCAGAAATGAACACTGAAGCTTTCTTT
TRBJ1-1 - TRBV6-6 - CASRVDFKPFF TGTGCCAGCAGGGTGGACTTCAAACCTTTCTTT
TRBJ1-1 - TRBV4-3 - CASSQGRQGTEAFF TGCGCCAGCAGCCAAGGGCGGCAGGGTACTGAAGCTTTCTTT
TRBJ1-3 TRBD1 TRBV18 - CASSTGQGSTGNTIYF TGTGCCAGCTCAACCGGACAGGGATCCACTGGAAACACCATATATTTT
TRBJ2-5 - TRBV5-6 few CASSFFVMEGTGQETQYF TGTGCCAGCAGCTTTTTCGTGATGGAGGGAACGGGCCAAGAGACCCAGTACTTC
TRBJ2-6 TRBD1 TRBV11-2 - CASSSKTGTGFSGANVLTF TGTGCCAGCAGCTCTAAAACCGGGACAGGCTTCTCTGGGGCCAACGTCCTGACTTTC
TRBJ2-6 - TRBV13 - CASSPQGSGANVLTF TGTGCCAGCAGCCCCCAGGGCTCTGGGGCCAACGTCCTGACTTTC
TRBJ2-1 - TRBV11-3 - CASSQGLINEQFF TGTGCCAGCAGCCAGGGACTGATCAATGAGCAGTTCTTC
TRBJ1-2 TRBD1 TRBV19 few CASSRTGGIDYGYTF TGTGCCAGTAGCCGGACAGGGGGCATCGACTATGGCTACACCTTC
TRBJ2-7 TRBD2 TRBV4-1 - CASSQGLAGALSSYEQYF TGCGCCAGCAGCCAAGGACTAGCGGGGGCTCTGAGCTCCTACGAGCAGTACTTC
TRBJ1-1 - TRBV4-2 - CASSQVARDTEAFF TGTGCCAGCAGCCAAGTAGCCAGGGACACTGAAGCTTTCTTT
TRBJ2-1 TRBD1 TRBV18 once CASSPYRTGMSSYNEQFF TGTGCCAGCTCACCATATAGGACAGGGATGTCGTCCTACAATGAGCAGTTCTTC
TRBJ1-6 - TRBV9 - CASSPKGSSYNSPLHF TGTGCCAGCAGCCCAAAGGGGTCCTCCTATAATTCACCCCTCCACTTT
TRBJ2-3 - TRBV29-1 few CSVAPGGLYTQYF TGCAGCGTTGCGCCGGGGGGCCTTTATACGCAGTATTTT
TRBJ1-2 - TRBV4-2 - CASSRTNDYGYTF TGTGCCAGCAGCCGGACAAATGACTATGGCTACACCTTC
TRBJ2-2 TRBD1 TRBV4-1 - CASSQEAGQGATGELFF TGCGCCAGCAGCCAAGAGGCGGGACAGGGGGCGACCGGGGAGCTGTTTTTT
TRBJ1-6 - TRBV7-3 few CASSLGQGYSPLHF TGTGCCAGCAGCTTAGGGCAGGGATATTCACCCCTCCACTTT
TRBJ2-5 TRBD1 TRBV6-2/TRBV6-3 - CASSQHTGAETQYF TGTGCCAGCAGTCAACATACAGGGGCAGAGACCCAGTACTTC
TRBJ1-1 TRBD1 TRBV7-9 medium-sized CASRPGQGTSEAFF TGTGCCAGCAGACCAGGACAGGGAACTAGTGAAGCTTTCTTT
TRBJ2-7 - TRBV6-5 - CASSYTQGSYEQYF TGTGCCAGCAGCTATACGCAGGGATCCTACGAGCAGTACTTC
TRBJ2-1 TRBD1 TRBV3-1/TRBV3-2 few CASSPRTGRYVEQFF TGTGCCAGCAGCCCTAGGACAGGGAGATACGTTGAGCAGTTCTTC
TRBJ1-4 - TRBV28 - CASTPAGVNNEKLFF TGTGCCAGCACCCCGGCGGGGGTTAATAATGAAAAACTGTTTTTT
TRBJ2-1 TRBD1 TRBV5-8 many CASSAGTGSYNEQFF TGTGCCAGCAGCGCCGGGACAGGGTCCTACAATGAGCAGTTCTTC
TRBJ2-3 - TRBV21-1 - CASSNRDRGRRSTDTQYF TGTGCCAGCAGCAACCGGGACAGGGGGCGTCGGAGCACAGATACGCAGTATTTT
TRBJ2-3 TRBD1 TRBV11-2 few CASSLDPGQGKGTQYF TGTGCCAGCAGCTTAGATCCGGGACAGGGGAAGGGTACGCAGTATTTT
TRBJ1-6 - TRBV7-9 few CASSSFRAGDSPLHF TGTGCCAGCAGCTCATTCAGGGCAGGGGATTCACCCCTCCACTTT
TRBJ1-2 - TRBV4-2 - CASSQARTAIYGYTF TGTGCCAGCAGCCAAGCAAGGACAGCCATCTATGGCTACACCTTC
TRBJ2-2 TRBD2 TRBV7-3 - CASSLQRGGTGELFF TGTGCCAGCAGCTTACAGCGGGGGGGCACCGGGGAGCTGTTTTTT
TRBJ2-7 TRBD1 TRBV29-1 - CSVAGTGWSYEQYF TGCAGCGTTGCCGGGACAGGGTGGTCCTACGAGCAGTACTTC
TRBJ1-1 - TRBV12-5 - CASGLTENTEAFF TGTGCTAGTGGTTTGACAGAGAACACTGAAGCTTTCTTT
TRBJ1-1 - TRBV5-1 - CASSSGQNTEAFF TGCGCCAGCAGCTCGGGACAGAACACTGAAGCTTTCTTT
TRBJ2-1 - TRBV6-5 - CASRGSEYNEQFF TGTGCCAGCAGGGGCAGTGAATACAATGAGCAGTTCTTC
TRBJ1-2 - TRBV27 - CASSRGNVYGYTF TGTGCCAGCAGCAGAGGGAATGTCTATGGCTACACCTTC
TRBJ2-7 - TRBV6-5 once CASSSGSYEQYF TGTGCCAGCAGTTCCGGGTCCTACGAGCAGTACTTC
TRBJ1-5 - TRBV27 few CASSPGLYSNQPQHF TGTGCCAGCAGTCCGGGACTGTATAGCAATCAGCCCCAGCATTTT
TRBJ1-4 - TRBV9 - CASSKIQGGDEKLFF TGTGCCAGCAGCAAAATTCAGGGAGGGGATGAAAAACTGTTTTTT
TRBJ2-7 TRBD2 TRBV6-5 - CASSYSSAGVREQYF TGTGCCAGCAGTTACTCATCCGCGGGGGTCCGAGAGCAGTACTTC
TRBJ1-1 TRBD1 TRBV2 - CASKGQGGTEAFF TGTGCCAGCAAGGGACAGGGGGGCACTGAAGCTTTCTTT
TRBJ2-7 - TRBV19 - CASSISEVTEQYF TGTGCCAGTAGTATTAGCGAGGTGACGGAGCAGTACTTC
TRBJ1-2 - TRBV4-2 - CASRDNSRYGYTF TGTGCCAGCAGGGATAACAGCCGCTATGGCTACACCTTC
TRBJ1-5 TRBD1 TRBV6-2/TRBV6-3 - CASSYWDRGNQPQHF TGTGCCAGCAGTTACTGGGACAGGGGCAATCAGCCCCAGCATTTT
TRBJ2-3 TRBD1 TRBV3-1/TRBV3-2 few CASSQEVWRQGEDTQYF TGTGCCAGCAGCCAAGAAGTGTGGAGACAGGGGGAAGATACGCAGTATTTT
TRBJ2-7 TRBD2 TRBV4-3 - CASSQDSRLAGEQYF TGCGCCAGCAGCCAAGATTCCCGACTAGCGGGTGAGCAGTACTTC
TRBJ2-7 - TRBV20-1 - CSATTGYEQYF TGCAGTGCTACCACAGGATACGAGCAGTACTTC